This T cell receptor (beta chain) was recovered during a study of OX40 agonist ivuxolimab in advanced cancers. With respect to the entire study: The costimulatory receptor OX40 (CD134) was targeted by ivuxolimab, a fully human IgG2 agonistic monoclonal antibody. The purpose of peripheral TCRbeta sequencing was to test whether ivuxolimab changed TCR sequence diversity and led to clonal T-cell expansion. In the dose-escalation cohort, 82.7% of patients were male, and the mean age was around 60 years with a range of roughly 20 to 85. Intravenous ivuxolimab was administered to patients every 2 weeks at six dose levels: 0.01, 0.1, 0.3, 1.5, 3 and 10 mg/kg. The paper describes the monotherapy dose-escalation part (N of about 54 patients) of the phase I trial of ivuxolimab. Of the roughly 53 patients in dose escalation, about 19 had hepatocellular carcinoma, some 15 had melanoma, 9 had renal cell carcinoma and 9 had head and neck cancer. Partial responses were achieved by three dose-escalation patients, of whom one had hepatocellular carcinoma and two had cutaneous melanoma. Patients were allowed to have had prior anti-PD-1, anti-PD-L1 or anti-CTLA-4 therapy, and 30% to 40% of the dose-escalation patients had previously received checkpoint inhibitors. The paper's findings and limits, for the study overall: Partial responders in the 0.1-3.0 mg/kg groups had among the lowest normalized peripheral clonal expansion, especially among CD8+ T cells. After ivuxolimab, expanded clones were on average more numerous among CD8+ T cells than among CD4+ T cells. Antigen specificity was not determined for the clonally expanded peripheral T cells. Low levels of normalized T-cell clonal expansion were also seen in some patients who did not respond. At doses of 0.1 to 3.0 mg/kg, clonal expansion of both CD4+ and CD8+ blood T cells was observed from baseline to week 6.

The germline V gene specifies SGHVS as CDR1 and FQNEAQ as CDR2. For this chain, trimming is 1 base at the V end and 1 base at the J end, and the number of junction bases without a gene match is 12. Measured from the cysteine to the phenylalanine, the CDR3 is 19 residues long. The DNA shown is the 57-base CDR3, in frame from base 1. For sequencing of the TCRbeta CDR3 region, genomic DNA was extracted from the sorted cells. TCRbeta CDR3 regions were sequenced using the immunoSEQ Assay. TCRdb retrieved this table from immuneACCESS and kept in-frame rearrangements only. Not all clones are present; in checked studies, unresolved V genes account for under half, and no reason is known for the remainder. Counted in this sample were 75,000 to 95,000 clones; roughly 85% of them appeared once. The ten largest clonotypes hold 0.2% to 0.25% of the sample. The trial excluded patients who had a history of autoimmune disease or were on systemic immunosuppression. In every dose cohort, peripheral blood was drawn for TCR sequencing at baseline, cycle 4 day 1, and cycle 7 day 1. Samples were obtained from an open-label, multicenter, first-in-human phase I dose-escalation trial of ivuxolimab. The trial enrolled adults with locally advanced or metastatic head and neck squamous cell, hepatocellular, melanoma or renal cell carcinoma. Before TCR sequencing, CD4+ and CD8+ T cells were separately sorted from peripheral blood.

A note on this clone: Its binding antigen is unknown. No base quality information exists; no much larger clone differs at one position.

The TCR was taken from an adult with an advanced solid tumor such as melanoma, head and neck, liver or kidney cancer. This specimen consisted of CD4+ or CD8+ T cells sorted from blood, obtained in a trial of the OX40 agonist ivuxolimab. The V gene is TRBV7-8 and the J gene is TRBJ2-1, with 8 central nucleotides matching TRBD2. The CDR3 reads CASSLVSQAGVLSYNEQFF. The nucleotides are TGTGCCAGCAGCTTAGTCAGTCAAGCGGGAGTTCTATCCTACAATGAGCAGTTCTTC.